Listed below are T cell receptor beta chains from one sample, sequenced in a study of T cells in Graves' hyperthyroidism and ophthalmopathy. TCRdb re-called the multiplex PCR reads with MiXCR, one entry per CDR3 protein. This table holds around 350,000 distinct CDR3 sequences, over 12% found once. Sequencing used blood. All receptors derive from a woman aged 55-69 years with Graves' ophthalmopathy. Both conserved end residues are part of each CDR3. D genes are given only for firm matches. Clone size is not always given. Where it is, it says once, few, many or a class for expanded clones.

abundance	d_gene	v_gene	j_gene	CDR3aa	CDR3nt
-	-	TRBV9	TRBJ2-7	CASSVAPTSFYEQYF	TGTGCCAGCAGCGTAGCCCCGACTAGTTTCTACGAGCAGTACTTC
many	TRBD2	TRBV5-1	TRBJ2-7	CASSFGFSGIYEQYF	TGCGCCAGCAGCTTTGGGTTTAGCGGGATCTACGAGCAGTACTTC
many	-	TRBV29-1	TRBJ2-7	CSVQKWDSPGEQYF	TGCAGCGTCCAAAAATGGGACTCTCCTGGCGAGCAGTACTTC
many	-	TRBV7-2	TRBJ2-3	CASSLRGTTDTQYF	TGTGCCAGCAGCTTAAGGGGGACAACAGATACGCAGTATTTT
many	TRBD2	TRBV7-2	TRBJ2-7	CASSLLGTSGPYEQYF	TGTGCCAGCAGCTTACTTGGGACTAGCGGACCATACGAGCAGTACTTC
many	-	TRBV28	TRBJ2-5	CASRQGGAGETQYF	TGTGCCAGCAGACAGGGAGGGGCCGGGGAGACCCAGTACTTC
few	-	TRBV10-1	TRBJ2-2	CASSDGPGTNTGELFF	TGCGCCAGCAGTGACGGACCCGGAACGAACACCGGGGAGCTGTTTTTT
many	TRBD1	TRBV5-1	TRBJ1-4	CASSDTGGRSNEKLFF	TGCGCCAGCAGCGACACAGGGGGCAGGTCTAATGAAAAACTGTTTTTT
few	-	TRBV20-1	TRBJ2-7	CSATSGTPYNEQYF	TGCAGTGCTACTTCGGGGACACCTTACAATGAGCAGTACTTC
many	TRBD1	TRBV2	TRBJ1-4	CASSGPGTGDEKLFF	TGTGCCAGCAGTGGACCCGGGACAGGGGACGAAAAACTGTTTTTT
-	TRBD1	TRBV6-2/TRBV6-3	TRBJ2-1	CASSYSPTGLNGGEQFF	TGTGCCAGCAGTTACTCCCCGACAGGGTTGAACGGTGGTGAGCAGTTCTTC
many	TRBD2	TRBV6-1	TRBJ2-7	CASREREKTYEQYF	TGTGCCAGCAGGGAGCGGGAGAAGACCTACGAGCAGTACTTC
-	-	TRBV4-1	TRBJ1-2	CASSQVKGGYTF	TGTGCCAGCAGCCAAGTTAAGGGCGGCTACACCTTC
many	-	TRBV6-1	TRBJ2-3	CASSPRWDTQYF	TGTGCCAGCAGCCCCCGCTGGGATACGCAGTATTTT
many	-	TRBV6-1	TRBJ2-2	CASSGLTGTGSGELFF	TGTGCCAGCAGCGGACTCACCGGGACTGGCTCCGGGGAGCTGTTTTTT
many	-	TRBV2	TRBJ2-3	CASSEALPTDTQYF	TGTGCCAGCAGTGAAGCGCTCCCCACAGATACGCAGTATTTT
-	-	TRBV28	TRBJ2-2	CASMELTTNAGELFF	TGTGCCAGCATGGAACTGACCACGAACGCCGGGGAGCTGTTTTTT
many	TRBD2	TRBV7-8	TRBJ2-4	CASSFGGLAGAVGKNIQYF	TGTGCCAGCAGCTTTGGTGGACTAGCGGGAGCGGTGGGCAAAAACATTCAGTACTTC
-	TRBD2	TRBV20-1	TRBJ2-3	CSAYPAGDTDTQYF	TGCAGTGCTTATCCAGCGGGAGACACAGATACGCAGTATTTT